Following are 15 T cell receptor beta chains from one sample sequenced in a study of T cell responses to AZD1222 COVID-19 vaccine. Assay used: immunoSEQ multiplex PCR; TCRdb lists only in-frame clones, some missing. The data show about 150,000 clones, 92% seen once. Sequenced material: peripheral blood, taken 28 days after the second AZD1222 dose. The source of these receptors is an adult who received the AZD1222 COVID-19 vaccine.

The J gene is TRBJ1-4, the V gene TRBV6-5; D is unresolved. Trimming removed 2 bases from V and 2 bases from J, with 6 bases in between. Germline CDR1 is MNHEY and CDR2 is SVGAGI. CDR3 length: 14 residues. CDR3: CASSYRPTNEKLFF. CDR3 DNA: TGTGCCAGCAGTTACAGGCCCACTAATGAAAAACTGTTTTTT.

The gene calls are TRBV28 and TRBJ1-3, with no clear D. Germline V gives CDR1 MDHEN, CDR2 SYDVKM. The CDR3 runs 14 residues. The CDR3 is CAGANTGSGNTIYF. CDR3 nucleotide sequence: TGTGCAGGTGCCAACACCGGCTCTGGAAACACCATATATTTT. Full variable domain (rest looked up from reference TRBV28 and TRBJ1-3): DVKVTQSSRYLVKRTGEKVFLECVQDMDHENMFWYRQDPGLGLRLIYFSYDVKMKEKGDIPEGYSVSREKKERFSLILESASTNQTSMYLCAGANTGSGNTIYFGEGSWLTVV.

J is TRBJ1-5 and V is TRBV27; 8 bases map to TRBD1. V trimming: 6 bases; J trimming: 6 bases; junction bases outside the gene matches: 7. This CDR3 region has 14 residues. Germline V gives CDR1 MNHEY, CDR2 SMNVEV (reference sequence). CDR3 sequence (DNA): TGTGCCAGCAGCGTGGACAGGGTTAGTCAGCCCCAGCATTTT. Translating it yields CASSVDRVSQPQHF.

The genes are TRBV6-1 and TRBJ2-2, with 7 bases fitting TRBD1. The CDR3 runs 16 residues. The germline V gene encodes CDR1 MNHNS and CDR2 SASEGT. Trimming at V came to 0 bases and at J to 6 bases, leaving 7 bases not matched to a gene. This chain's CDR3 is CASSEALGQGAGELFF. CDR3 bases: TGTGCCAGCAGTGAAGCTTTGGGCCAGGGGGCCGGGGAGCTGTTTTTT.

This chain links TRBV9 with TRBJ1-2; D ambiguous. The CDR3 length is 14 residues. CDR1 is SGDLS, CDR2 YYNGEE, per germline. V was cut by 4 bases and J by 6 bases, with 16 bases left in between. As DNA, the CDR3 is TGTGCCAGCAGCCCCCTCGCTGGGAGGGATGGCTACACCTTC. Its protein product is CASSPLAGRDGYTF.

The chain is built from TRBV28 and TRBJ2-1; 7 bases are a match to TRBD1. CDR1 and CDR2 from the germline V gene are MDHEN and SYDVKM. The CDR3 consists of 15 residues. J was trimmed by 3 bases and V by 7 bases; bases with no gene match: 9. CDR3 in amino acids: CASKTGQTFYNEQFF. The CDR3, as DNA: TGTGCCAGCAAGACAGGGCAGACTTTCTACAATGAGCAGTTCTTC.

The CDR3 loop is CASSTRGVDRPYEQYF. Here the CDR3 DNA reads TGTGCCAGCAGCACGCGGGGAGTGGACAGACCCTACGAGCAGTACTTC. The chain combines TRBV21-1 with TRBJ2-7. TRBV21-1 is deemed a pseudogene. The CDR3 consists of 16 residues.

The chain joins TRBV7-7 to TRBJ2-5, with D possibly TRBD2 on 6 matching bases. The germline CDR1 and CDR2 sequences are SSHAT and FNYEAQ (reference sequence). V was shortened by 4 bases and J by 2 bases, with 14 bases between the two germline ends. This CDR3 comprises 15 residues. CDR3 residues: CASSWRPGLQETQYF. CDR3 DNA: TGTGCCAGCAGCTGGCGCCCGGGACTGCAAGAGACCCAGTACTTC.

The CDR3 nucleotides read TGCGCCAGCAGCTTGGGAGCGGAGGGCAATCAGCCCCAGCATTTT. The encoded protein is CASSLGAEGNQPQHF. The chain carries TRBV5-1 and TRBJ1-5, with D unclear. CDR1 and CDR2 from the germline V gene are SGHRS and YFSETQ. V lost 0 bases and J lost 2, with 9 bases in between. This CDR3 is built from 15 residues.

The chain employs TRBV27 and TRBJ2-2; a weak D match, TRBD1 (5 bases). The germline V gene has CDR1 MNHEY and CDR2 SMNVEV (reference sequence). V lost 5 bases to trimming and J lost 5 bases, with 12 bases between them. This CDR3 comprises 14 residues. CDR3 coding DNA: TGTGCCAGCAGTCTGAACAGGAGAACCGGGGAGCTGTTTTTT. Protein: CASSLNRRTGELFF.

The gene calls are TRBV5-5 and TRBJ2-5; D is possibly TRBD1 or TRBD2 (5 bases each). The CDR3 totals 16 residues. Trimming took off 4 bases at V and 0 bases at J, with 16 bases between the two ends. Looked up from germline, CDR1 is SGHKS and CDR2 is YYEKEE (reference sequence). The chain's CDR3 is CASSPWNRRYQETQYF. The CDR3 nucleotides are TGTGCCAGCAGCCCTTGGAACAGGAGGTACCAAGAGACCCAGTACTTC.

In this sample, this clone turned up once. The junction shows a germline mismatch at one end, possibly a read error. The genes are TRBV15 and TRBJ2-7, with D hard to call. The CDR3 has 15 amino acids. The germline V gene has CDR1 LNHNV and CDR2 YYDKDF (reference sequence). CDR3: CATSGEWGRSYEQYF. The CDR3 DNA reads as TGTGCCACCAGCGGAGAGTGGGGAAGGTCCTACGAGCAGTACTTC.

J is TRBJ1-2 and V is TRBV7-2; D might be TRBD1 (5 bases). Germline V gives CDR1 SGHTA, CDR2 FQGNSA. The V gene lost 2 bases and the J gene lost 8 bases, with 12 bases spanning the gap. The CDR3 has 13 amino acids. CDR3: CASSLPGNRGYTF. The CDR3, as DNA: TGTGCCAGCAGCTTACCAGGGAACCGGGGCTACACCTTC.

The chain employs TRBV15 and TRBJ1-5; D is undetermined. Germline CDR1 reads LNHNV; CDR2 reads YYDKDF (reference sequence). The ends were cut back, 3 bases at V and 1 base at J, with 13 bases in the middle. This CDR3 has 16 amino acids. CDR3 in DNA: TGTGCCACCAGCAGTTCCGGGCCGGAGAGCAATCAGCCCCAGCATTTT. This translates into CATSSSGPESNQPQHF.

The chain has TRBV19 and TRBJ2-1, with D tentatively TRBD2 (6 bases). CDR1 is LNHDA, CDR2 SQIVND, per germline (reference sequence). Trimming cost V 5 bases and J 4 bases, with 12 bases left between them. The CDR3 has 14 amino acids. CDR3 protein: CASSLAGSYNEQFF. DNA for the CDR3: TGTGCCAGTAGTCTCGCGGGATCGTACAATGAGCAGTTCTTC.